Described below is a single T cell receptor beta chain sequence and its context. This clone was seen a few times. Its antigen is not yet known. No per-base quality is available; no much larger clone lies one base away. This sample also contains other DNA sequences that code for the same CDR3. Per the publication, the time point label means: baseline before first vaccination. The vaccinee samples were drawn from two UK trials, COV001 and COV002, one of which was a single-blind randomized controlled phase 2/3 trial testing AZD1222 (ChAdOx1 nCoV-19) in healthy adults. Trial participant PBMC samples were collected at day 0 and day 28 after the second dose for TCRbeta chain sequencing. This sample is drawn from a study of T cell responses to AZD1222 COVID-19 vaccine (dated by TCRdb to the early 2020s). Looking at the study overall: AZD1222 recipients given second doses at about 4 weeks or at about 12 weeks were pooled, since spike-specific TCR depth and breadth were not found to differ between the two schedules. Trial participants were enrolled into age subgroups of 18-55, 56-69 and 70-plus years, which contained approximately 150, 28 and 58 TCR-sequenced participants, respectively. A total of about 250 trial participants underwent TCR sequencing, of whom some 200 had received two doses of AZD1222 and 26 had received two doses of the MenACWY control vaccine. The paper as a whole reports these results and caveats: In the small 56-69-year group, the increase in depth fell short of significance, most likely because of low power. Only a handful of AZD1222 recipients were SARS-CoV-2 seropositive at baseline, limiting conclusions about previously exposed vaccinees. The whole spike protein was spanned by vaccine-associated CD4 TCRs, and dominant responses were seen in regions 160-218 and 743-854. Most participants were white British and females outnumbered males, and the authors suggested that clonal diversity may have been underestimated. Because no samples from the day 14 peak response were available, repertoires could be characterized only after the peak T cell response. After two AZD1222 doses, spike-specific TCR breadth and depth were significantly higher than at day 0 and than in MenACWY recipients. Epitopes outside the regions mutated in the B.1.351 and B.1.1.7 variants were reportedly recognized by nearly half of the unique spike-specific TCRs.

The CDR3 regions of human TCRbeta chains were subjected to immunosequencing. The original methods were these. Repertoire TCRs were matched against a reference library of SARS-CoV-2-specific TCRs generated with the MIRA antigen-specificity platform. Breadth meant the fraction of unique TCRs that were SARS-CoV-2-associated, whereas depth meant the fraction of total T cells that were SARS-CoV-2-associated. Using the MIRA data, each spike-specific TCR was mapped to the spike region that the TCR reacts to and placed in a CD4 or CD8 class. Log10-transformed breadth and depth values were compared by one-way ANOVA with Sidak's multiple comparisons tests. What TCRdb holds here is the immuneACCESS table cut down to in-frame rearrangements. Part of the clones is not present; checked against another copy, under half of the missing clones reflect an unresolved V gene, and the others are unexplained. The DNA gave D and trimming, while V, J and clone size come from that table. The sample table contains around 170,000 clones; only one count was recorded for about nine tenths of them. The ten largest make up more than 0.75% of the sample.

The sequenced sample was peripheral blood, obtained on day 0 of AZD1222 vaccination. The TCR originated in an adult in good health.

The base sequence is TGTGCCAGCAGCCTCAGGCTATATGGCTACACCTTC. It translates as CASSLRLYGYTF. The rearranged chain carries TRBV28 and TRBJ1-2; the D gene remains uncertain. V drops 6 bases and J drops 5 bases, leaving 10 bases in between. The germline V gene encodes CDR1 MDHEN and CDR2 SYDVKM. Inclusive of the bounding cysteine and phenylalanine, the CDR3 is 12 residues long. Left in the record is the CDR3 DNA by itself, 36 bases read in frame from the first base.